There are a few counts of the clone carrying this T cell receptor beta chain. The antigen is not known. This entry comes from a study of beta chain features in type 1 diabetes. Study details: Summed over all samples, the examined sorted cells came to fewer than 120 million.

Expressed TCRB transcripts were sequenced because the entire RNA isolate underwent reverse transcription. Assay used: immunoSEQ multiplex PCR; TCRdb lists only in-frame clones, some missing. The repertoire holds some 160,000 clones, with roughly 9% as singletons. Study observations and caveats: People with Type 1 diabetes carried modestly yet significantly shorter TCRB CDR3s in all four CD4+ subsets.

CDR1 SQVTM and CDR2 ANQGSEA come from the germline V gene. CDR3 size: 14 residues. J was trimmed by 10 bases and V by 3 bases; bases with no gene match: 11. This clonotype was obtained from a woman aged 25 to 39 with type 1 diabetes. The chain employs TRBV29-1 and TRBJ2-1; 8 nucleotides line up with TRBD2. The sample taken for sequencing was central memory CD4+ T cells from blood. The chain's CDR3 is CSVDPGGPYPEQFF. DNA of the CDR3: TGCAGCGTTGATCCGGGAGGGCCGTACCCGGAGCAGTTCTTC.